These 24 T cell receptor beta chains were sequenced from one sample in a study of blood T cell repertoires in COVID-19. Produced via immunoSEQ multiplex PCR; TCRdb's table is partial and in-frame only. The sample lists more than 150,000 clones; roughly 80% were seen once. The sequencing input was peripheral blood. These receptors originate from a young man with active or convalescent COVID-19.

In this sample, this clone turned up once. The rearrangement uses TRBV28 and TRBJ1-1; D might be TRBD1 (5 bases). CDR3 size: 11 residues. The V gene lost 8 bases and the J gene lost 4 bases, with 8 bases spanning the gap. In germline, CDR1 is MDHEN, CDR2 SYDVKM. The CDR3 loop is CASPGPTEAFF. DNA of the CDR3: TGTGCCAGCCCAGGGCCCACTGAAGCTTTCTTT.

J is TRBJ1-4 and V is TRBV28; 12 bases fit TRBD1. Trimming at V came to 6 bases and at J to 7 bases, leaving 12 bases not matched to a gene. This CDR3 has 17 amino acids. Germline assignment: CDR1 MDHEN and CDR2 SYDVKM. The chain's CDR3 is CASSQAGQGAWVEKLFF. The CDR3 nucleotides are TGTGCCAGCAGCCAAGCGGGACAGGGGGCTTGGGTTGAAAAACTGTTTTTT.

The CDR3 protein is CASSEGRQGSGGYTF. The CDR3 nucleotides are TGTGCCAGCAGCGAGGGACGACAGGGGTCGGGAGGCTACACCTTC. The V call is TRBV6-5, the J call TRBJ1-2, with 8 bases that match TRBD1. Germline V gene lookup returns CDR1 MNHEY and CDR2 SVGAGI. V gave up 6 bases and J gave up 8 bases; unmatched junction bases: 14. CDR3 length: 15 amino acids.

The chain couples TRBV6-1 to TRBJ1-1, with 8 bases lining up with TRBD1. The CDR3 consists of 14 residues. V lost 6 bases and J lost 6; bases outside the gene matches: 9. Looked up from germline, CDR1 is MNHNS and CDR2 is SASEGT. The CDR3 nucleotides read TGTGCCAGCAGAGGACAGGGACCGCGGGCTGAAGCTTTCTTT. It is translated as CASRGQGPRAEAFF.

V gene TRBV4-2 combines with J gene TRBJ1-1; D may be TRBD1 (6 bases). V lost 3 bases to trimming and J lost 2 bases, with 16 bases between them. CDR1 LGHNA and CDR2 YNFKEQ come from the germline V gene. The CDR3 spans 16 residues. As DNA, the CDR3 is TGTGCCAGCAGCCATGGGGGTGGGGGCCTTAACACTGAAGCTTTCTTT. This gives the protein CASSHGGGGLNTEAFF.

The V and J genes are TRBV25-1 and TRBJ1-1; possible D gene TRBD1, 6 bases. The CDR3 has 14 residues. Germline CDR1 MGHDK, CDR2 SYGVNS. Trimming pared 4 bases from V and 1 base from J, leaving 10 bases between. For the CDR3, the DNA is TGTGCCAGCAGTGCCCCGACAGGGAACACTGAAGCTTTCTTT. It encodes CASSAPTGNTEAFF.

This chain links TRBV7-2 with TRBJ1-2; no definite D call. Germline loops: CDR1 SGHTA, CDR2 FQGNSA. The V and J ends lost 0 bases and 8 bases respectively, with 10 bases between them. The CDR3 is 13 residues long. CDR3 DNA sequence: TGTGCCAGCAGCTTAGCGCAGCGATTGGGCTACACCTTC. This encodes CASSLAQRLGYTF.

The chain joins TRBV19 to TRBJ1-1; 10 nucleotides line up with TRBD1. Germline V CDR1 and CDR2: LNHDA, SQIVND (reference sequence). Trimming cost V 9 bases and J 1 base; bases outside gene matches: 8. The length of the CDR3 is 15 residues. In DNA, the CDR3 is TGTGCCAGCACCTGGAGGGACAGGGGGAACACTGAAGCTTTCTTT. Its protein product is CASTWRDRGNTEAFF.

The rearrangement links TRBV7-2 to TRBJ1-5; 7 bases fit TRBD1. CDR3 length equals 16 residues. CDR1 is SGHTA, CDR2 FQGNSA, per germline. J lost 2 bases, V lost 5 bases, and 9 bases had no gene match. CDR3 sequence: CASSLQGGTGNQPQHF. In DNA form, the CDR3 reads TGTGCCAGCAGCCTGCAGGGGGGTACGGGCAATCAGCCCCAGCATTTT.

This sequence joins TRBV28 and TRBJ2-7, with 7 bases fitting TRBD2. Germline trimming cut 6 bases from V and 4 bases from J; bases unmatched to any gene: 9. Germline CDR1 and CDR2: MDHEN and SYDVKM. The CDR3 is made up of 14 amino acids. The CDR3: CASRRPGGGYEQYF. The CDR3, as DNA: TGTGCCAGCAGACGGCCGGGGGGAGGATACGAGCAGTACTTC.

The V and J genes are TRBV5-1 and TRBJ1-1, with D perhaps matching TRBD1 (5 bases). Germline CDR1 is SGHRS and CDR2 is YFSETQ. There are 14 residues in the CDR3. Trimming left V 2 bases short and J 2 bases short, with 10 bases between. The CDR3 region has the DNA TGCGCCAGCAGCTTCACGACAGACAACACTGAAGCTTTCTTT. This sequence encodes CASSFTTDNTEAFF.

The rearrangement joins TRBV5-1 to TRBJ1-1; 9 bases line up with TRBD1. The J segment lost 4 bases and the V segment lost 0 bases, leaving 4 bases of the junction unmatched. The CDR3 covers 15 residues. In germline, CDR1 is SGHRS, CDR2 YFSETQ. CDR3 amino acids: CASSLDRGLSTEAFF. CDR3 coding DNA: TGCGCCAGCAGCTTGGACAGGGGGCTGAGCACTGAAGCTTTCTTT.

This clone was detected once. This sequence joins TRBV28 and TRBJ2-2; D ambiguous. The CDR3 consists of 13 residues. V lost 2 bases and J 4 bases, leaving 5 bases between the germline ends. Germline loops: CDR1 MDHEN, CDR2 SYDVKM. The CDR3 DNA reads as TGTGCCAGCAGTTTAGAGAGCACCGGGGAGCTGTTTTTT. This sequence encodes CASSLESTGELFF.

DNA for the CDR3: TGTGCCAGCTCACCAAGGGACAGGTACTATGGCTACACCTTC. Protein: CASSPRDRYYGYTF. The chain uses TRBV18 and TRBJ1-2, with TRBD1 matching over 8 bases. Germline V gene lookup returns CDR1 KGHSH and CDR2 LQKENI. V gave up 2 bases and J gave up 3 bases; unmatched junction bases: 2. The CDR3 sequence is 14 residues long.

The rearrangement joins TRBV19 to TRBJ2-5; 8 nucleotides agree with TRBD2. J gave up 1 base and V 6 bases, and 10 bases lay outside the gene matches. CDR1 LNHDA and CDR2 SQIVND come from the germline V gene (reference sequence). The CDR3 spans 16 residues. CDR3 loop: CASSRGGEGIQETQYF. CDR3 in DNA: TGTGCCAGTAGCCGGGGGGGAGAGGGAATCCAAGAGACCCAGTACTTC.

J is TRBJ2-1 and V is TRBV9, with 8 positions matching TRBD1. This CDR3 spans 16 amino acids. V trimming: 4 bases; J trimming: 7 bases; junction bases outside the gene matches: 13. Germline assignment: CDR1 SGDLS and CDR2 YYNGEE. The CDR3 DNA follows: TGTGCCAGCAGCCCAGAAGTGTCAGGGGGCATTAATGAGCAGTTCTTC. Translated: CASSPEVSGGINEQFF.

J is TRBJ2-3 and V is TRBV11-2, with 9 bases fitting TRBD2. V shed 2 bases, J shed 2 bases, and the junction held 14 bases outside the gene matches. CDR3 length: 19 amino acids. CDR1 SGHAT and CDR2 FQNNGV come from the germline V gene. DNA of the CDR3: TGTGCCAGCAGCTTAATGCCTGGGGCTAGCGGGATTCTCACAGATACGCAGTATTTT. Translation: CASSLMPGASGILTDTQYF. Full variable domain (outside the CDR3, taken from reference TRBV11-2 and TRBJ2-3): EAGVAQSPRYKIIEKRQSVAFWCNPISGHATLYWYQQILGQGPKLLIQFQNNGVVDDSQLPKDRFSAERLKGVDSTLKIQPAKLEDSAVYLCASSLMPGASGILTDTQYFGPGTRLTVL.

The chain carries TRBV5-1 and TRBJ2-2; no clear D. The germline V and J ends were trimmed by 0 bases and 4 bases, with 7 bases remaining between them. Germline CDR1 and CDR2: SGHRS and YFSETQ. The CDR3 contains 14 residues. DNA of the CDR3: TGCGCCAGCAGCTTGGTTCCCAGCACCGGGGAGCTGTTTTTT. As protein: CASSLVPSTGELFF.

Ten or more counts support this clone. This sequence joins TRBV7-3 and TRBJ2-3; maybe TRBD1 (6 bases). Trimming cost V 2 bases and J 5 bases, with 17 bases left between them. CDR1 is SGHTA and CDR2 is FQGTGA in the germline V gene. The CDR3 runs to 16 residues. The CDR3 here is CASSLGGSKGIDTQYF. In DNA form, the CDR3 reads TGTGCCAGCAGCTTAGGGGGCTCCAAAGGAATAGATACGCAGTATTTT.

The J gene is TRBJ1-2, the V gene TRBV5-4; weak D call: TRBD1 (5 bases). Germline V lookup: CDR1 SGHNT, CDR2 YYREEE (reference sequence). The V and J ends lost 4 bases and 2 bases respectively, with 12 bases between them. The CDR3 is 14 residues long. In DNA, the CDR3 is TGTGCCAGCAGCCCGACAGAGAACAACTATGGCTACACCTTC. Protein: CASSPTENNYGYTF.

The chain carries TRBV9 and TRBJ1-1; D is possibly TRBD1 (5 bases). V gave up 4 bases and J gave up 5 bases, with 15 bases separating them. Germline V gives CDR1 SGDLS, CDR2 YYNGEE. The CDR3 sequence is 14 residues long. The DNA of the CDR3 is TGTGCCAGCAGCTATACAGGAGCGGGGACTGAAGCTTTCTTT. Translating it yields CASSYTGAGTEAFF.

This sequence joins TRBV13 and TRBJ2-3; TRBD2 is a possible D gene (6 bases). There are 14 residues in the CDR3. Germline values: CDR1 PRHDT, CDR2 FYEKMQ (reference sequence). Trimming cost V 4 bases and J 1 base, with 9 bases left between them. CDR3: CASSSGEGTDTQYF. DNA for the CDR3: TGTGCCAGCAGCTCGGGAGAGGGCACAGATACGCAGTATTTT.

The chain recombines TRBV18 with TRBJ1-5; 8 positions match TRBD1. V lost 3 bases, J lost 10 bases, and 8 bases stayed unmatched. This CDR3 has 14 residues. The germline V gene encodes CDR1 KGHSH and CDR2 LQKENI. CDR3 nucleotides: TGTGCCAGCTCACCGGACAGGGCTCAGGGTCCCCAGCATTTT. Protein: CASSPDRAQGPQHF.

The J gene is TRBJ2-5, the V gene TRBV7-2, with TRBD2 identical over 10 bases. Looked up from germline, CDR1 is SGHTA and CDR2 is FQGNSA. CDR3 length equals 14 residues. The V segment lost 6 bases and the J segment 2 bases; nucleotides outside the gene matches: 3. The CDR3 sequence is CASRSGRGQETQYF. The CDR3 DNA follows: TGTGCCAGCAGGAGCGGGAGGGGGCAAGAGACCCAGTACTTC.